This T cell receptor beta chain comes out of a study of blood T cell repertoires in COVID-19. Germline V gives CDR1 MNHEY, CDR2 SVGAGI. The CDR3 has 14 residues. Trimming took off 2 bases at V and 7 bases at J, with 9 bases between the two ends. Per the original data handling: Reference gene primer amplification yielded estimated nucleated cell counts. Profiling relied on immunoSEQ multiplex PCR, and the TCRdb table lists in-frame clones only, not all of them. The V and J calls and clone size come from that table; D and trimming were worked out from the DNA. Of 350,000 to 450,000 clones in the sample, 75% to 90% were seen once.

The clonotype was recovered from a woman aged 60-70 years with COVID-19, enrolled during active disease. This sequence joins TRBV6-5 and TRBJ1-6; D gene ambiguous. The source material was peripheral blood. The CDR3 DNA follows: TGTGCCAGCAGTTACGTCTACCCGAATTCACCCCTCCACTTT. As protein: CASSYVYPNSPLHF.